This TCR beta chain originates from a study of T cells expressing NK-cell markers. For the study at large: Among the eight sequenced donors, seven tested HCMV-seropositive and one tested seronegative.

For TCR beta, cDNA was produced by 5'RACE template switching with UMIs. With the 5' RACE reads reprocessed, TCRdb shows one record per CDR3 protein and no DNA. The specimen's table records 250,000 to 300,000 distinct CDR3 sequences. The V gene's germline CDR1 is SQVTM and CDR2 ANQGSEA. This CDR3 has 13 residues. Study-wide results and caveats: The study did not resolve the HCMV specificity of expanded NKG2C+ T cell clones.

In regard to this clonotype: No antigen is known for it.

The specimen sequenced was blood T cells: a sorted CD56 or NKG2C T cell subset, CD4+ or CD8+ T cells, or bulk PBMC T cells (not recorded which). The receptor's source is a woman between 18 and 75 years old in good health. The chain has TRBV29-1 and TRBJ2-5; TCRdb's D gene call, TRBD1, goes unchecked for lack of DNA. CDR3 amino acids: CSATGQVQETQYF.